This is a list of T cell receptor beta chains from one sample in a study of beta chain features in type 1 diabetes. Some clones are missing from TCRdb's copy, which holds only in-frame ones; the method was immunoSEQ multiplex PCR. In the table there are 300,000 to 450,000 clones, around 12% of which are singletons. The specimen was naive CD4+ T cells from blood. Receptors were obtained from a woman aged 18-30 years with type 1 diabetes. Both conserved end residues are part of each CDR3. The order of the fields is V gene, J gene, CDR3 protein.

V gene: TRBV28; J gene: TRBJ2-2; CDR3 protein: CASTTVGTGGTGELFF
V gene: TRBV7-2; J gene: TRBJ2-6; CDR3 protein: CAGRGTGANVLTF
V gene: TRBV4-3; J gene: TRBJ2-2; CDR3 protein: CASSRKAGTRDTGELFF
V gene: TRBV18; J gene: TRBJ1-1; CDR3 protein: CASGDGENTEAFF
V gene: TRBV7-2; J gene: TRBJ2-5; CDR3 protein: CASSSLTGGSPGDQYF
V gene: TRBV2; J gene: TRBJ1-5; CDR3 protein: CASSERGGQPQHF
V gene: TRBV21-1; J gene: TRBJ2-3; CDR3 protein: CAPRGPRDTQYF
V gene: TRBV27; J gene: TRBJ2-7; CDR3 protein: CASTQHARKVVYEQYF
V gene: TRBV30; J gene: TRBJ2-1; CDR3 protein: CAAWTSNEQFF
V gene: TRBV7-8; J gene: TRBJ2-1; CDR3 protein: CASSQGTSGYRGEQFF
V gene: TRBV4-1; J gene: TRBJ2-1; CDR3 protein: CASSPPGTSGSTEQFF
V gene: TRBV28; J gene: TRBJ2-5; CDR3 protein: CASSYVRQGTPGETQYF
V gene: TRBV5-6; J gene: TRBJ1-1; CDR3 protein: CASSPRGEGEAFF
V gene: TRBV30; J gene: TRBJ1-5; CDR3 protein: CAWSRGYQPQHF
V gene: TRBV7-2; J gene: TRBJ2-7; CDR3 protein: CASSETSYEQYF
V gene: TRBV18; J gene: TRBJ1-2; CDR3 protein: CASSPPGQGNYGYTF
V gene: TRBV5-4; J gene: TRBJ1-6; CDR3 protein: CASSLEMTGQSPLHF
V gene: TRBV20-1; J gene: TRBJ1-1; CDR3 protein: CSAPMNTEAFF
V gene: TRBV7-9; J gene: TRBJ2-7; CDR3 protein: CASSPGGGHYEQYF
V gene: TRBV19; J gene: TRBJ2-1; CDR3 protein: CASTPAGRGGGEQFF
V gene: TRBV15; J gene: TRBJ1-1; CDR3 protein: CATSPQTGWDTEAFF
V gene: TRBV5-4; J gene: TRBJ2-1; CDR3 protein: CASSPGQRVNNEQFF
V gene: TRBV4-1; J gene: TRBJ2-2; CDR3 protein: CASSQGRGRRAGELFF
V gene: TRBV18; J gene: TRBJ2-3; CDR3 protein: CASSPPSTDTQYF
V gene: TRBV30; J gene: TRBJ2-1; CDR3 protein: CAWTGDAGGVYEQFF
V gene: TRBV5-1; J gene: TRBJ2-3; CDR3 protein: CASSLWLAGADTQYF
V gene: TRBV30; J gene: TRBJ1-4; CDR3 protein: CAWATGSNEKLFF
V gene: TRBV18; J gene: TRBJ2-1; CDR3 protein: CASSPFGTSAYNEQFF
V gene: TRBV14; J gene: TRBJ2-7; CDR3 protein: CASSPVSGREQYF
V gene: TRBV7-2; J gene: TRBJ2-1; CDR3 protein: CASSYPGYYNEQFF
V gene: TRBV25-1; J gene: TRBJ1-1; CDR3 protein: CASSATLKRTEAFF
V gene: TRBV14; J gene: TRBJ1-2; CDR3 protein: CASSRFVGHEGYTF
V gene: TRBV29-1; J gene: TRBJ2-3; CDR3 protein: CSVRAGGSTDTQYF
V gene: TRBV7-9; J gene: TRBJ2-7; CDR3 protein: CASSSGVINEQYF
V gene: TRBV28; J gene: TRBJ2-3; CDR3 protein: CASSTTGTSGSRPDTQYF
V gene: TRBV7-9; J gene: TRBJ2-7; CDR3 protein: CASSLGLDISYEQYF
V gene: TRBV29-1; J gene: TRBJ2-2; CDR3 protein: CSVKTRGTGELFF
V gene: TRBV12-5; J gene: TRBJ2-3; CDR3 protein: CASGLRTDTQYF
V gene: TRBV6-5; J gene: TRBJ1-1; CDR3 protein: CASSHGQILNTEAFF
V gene: TRBV28; J gene: TRBJ2-2; CDR3 protein: CASRTPGRARGELFF
V gene: TRBV9; J gene: TRBJ2-1; CDR3 protein: CASSVEGNEQFF
V gene: TRBV30; J gene: TRBJ2-7; CDR3 protein: CAWRTGGVYEQYF
V gene: TRBV2; J gene: TRBJ2-7; CDR3 protein: CASSTDRSSYEQYF
V gene: TRBV7-9; J gene: TRBJ2-7; CDR3 protein: CASSLSDRDYYEQYF
V gene: TRBV7-2; J gene: TRBJ2-7; CDR3 protein: CASSLVAGGPGEQYF
V gene: TRBV7-9; J gene: TRBJ2-1; CDR3 protein: CASSLGQGAQLVVYNEQFF
V gene: TRBV5-1; J gene: TRBJ2-2; CDR3 protein: CASSSGESTGELFF
V gene: TRBV4-3; J gene: TRBJ2-3; CDR3 protein: CASSQQTTVVTDTQYF
V gene: TRBV4-1; J gene: TRBJ2-1; CDR3 protein: CASSQVLGPSGILGGFF
V gene: TRBV11-3; J gene: TRBJ2-1; CDR3 protein: CASRTSDYNEQFF
V gene: TRBV7-2; J gene: TRBJ2-1; CDR3 protein: CASIDGRSGGNEQFF
V gene: TRBV5-6; J gene: TRBJ2-3; CDR3 protein: CASSLTSGGPDTQYF
V gene: TRBV4-3; J gene: TRBJ2-1; CDR3 protein: CASSRTFTGEKQFF
V gene: TRBV7-2; J gene: TRBJ2-5; CDR3 protein: CASSPLAGGGETQYF
V gene: TRBV18; J gene: TRBJ2-5; CDR3 protein: CASSPAQETQYF
V gene: TRBV11-3; J gene: TRBJ2-3; CDR3 protein: CASSSSTDTQYF
V gene: TRBV28; J gene: TRBJ1-1; CDR3 protein: CASSLLPGNTEAFF
V gene: TRBV30; J gene: TRBJ1-1; CDR3 protein: CAWSGLSQAFF
V gene: TRBV19; J gene: TRBJ1-3; CDR3 protein: CASSTAGAGNTIYF
V gene: TRBV7-2; J gene: TRBJ1-1; CDR3 protein: CASSSRGLTEAFF